These 29 T cell receptor beta chains were all obtained from the same sample, sequenced in a study of shared clonotypes between healthy human individuals. Here immunoSEQ multiplex PCR was the method, and the copy in TCRdb shows in-frame clones only, minus some. The sample includes about 1,900,000 clones, approximately 94% seen only once; the top ten take approximately 1%. CD45RO-negative cells were positively selected for CCR7, leaving out terminally differentiated effector memory CD45RA+ cells. Material: naive CD8+ T cells sorted from blood. The receptors were gathered from a young man in good health.

This chain links TRBV4-1 with TRBJ2-7; maybe TRBD1 (5 bases). Germline V gene sequence: CDR1 MGHRA, CDR2 YSYEKL. The CDR3 is 13 residues long. Trimming cost V 5 bases and J 2 bases, with 10 bases left between them. The CDR3, as DNA: TGCGCCAGCAGCGCAGGGAAAACCTACGAGCAGTACTTC. Translating gives CASSAGKTYEQYF.

As concerns this clone: The same CDR3 can be traced to other DNA sequences in this sample. V gene TRBV6-5 combines with J gene TRBJ2-1, with D maybe TRBD2 (6 bases). Germline V lookup: CDR1 MNHEY, CDR2 SVGAGI. V lost 0 bases and J lost 6, with 9 bases in between. This CDR3 has 14 amino acids. The CDR3 protein is CASSYSTSGNEQFF. The DNA of the CDR3 is TGTGCCAGCAGTTACTCGACTAGTGGCAATGAGCAGTTCTTC.

This chain links TRBV4-3 with TRBJ2-1; 10 bases map to TRBD2. Germline CDR1 is LGHNA and CDR2 is YSLEER. This CDR3 is built from 15 residues. V lost 5 bases, J lost 3 bases, and 4 bases stayed unmatched. In DNA, the CDR3 is TGCGCCAGCAGCTTTACTAGCGGGGACTACAATGAGCAGTTCTTC. This gives the protein CASSFTSGDYNEQFF.

The chain combines TRBV18 with TRBJ1-5; no firm D call. Germline CDR1 reads KGHSH; CDR2 reads LQKENI. V lost 4 bases, J lost 2 bases, and 21 bases lay in between. The CDR3 length is 18 residues. The CDR3: CASSLSGGYAVGNQPQHF. DNA for the CDR3: TGTGCCAGCTCACTAAGCGGCGGCTACGCGGTAGGCAATCAGCCCCAGCATTTT.

This clone was found once. The chain is built from TRBV27 and TRBJ1-1; D is uncertain. Looked up from germline, CDR1 is MNHEY and CDR2 is SMNVEV (reference sequence). The V end was cut by 0 bases, the J end by 11 bases, with 7 bases between. CDR3 length: 11 amino acids. CDR3 DNA: TGTGCCAGCAGTTTATCAGGCAGGGCTTTCTTT. This translates into CASSLSGRAFF.

The V call is TRBV27, the J call TRBJ2-7, with D perhaps given as TRBD1 or TRBD2 (5 bases each). The V end was cut by 7 bases, the J end by 5 bases, with 15 bases between. The length of the CDR3 is 13 residues. In germline, CDR1 is MNHEY, CDR2 SMNVEV (reference sequence). The CDR3 here is CASKGTGGHEQYF. CDR3 coding DNA: TGTGCCAGCAAAGGGACCGGCGGACACGAGCAGTACTTC.

As DNA, the CDR3 is TGCAGCGTTGTCGGGGCTTCCAAGGCTTCAAGGGGCGGGGAGCTGTTTTTT. The encoded protein is CSVVGASKASRGGELFF. The chain carries TRBV29-1 and TRBJ2-2; D assignment may be TRBD1 or TRBD2 (5 bases each). This CDR3 has 17 amino acids. V lost 4 bases and J lost 7, with 25 bases in between. From germline, CDR1 is SQVTM and CDR2 ANQGSEA.

The chain carries TRBV4-1 and TRBJ2-7; the match to TRBD2 covers 8 bases. The germline V gene encodes CDR1 MGHRA and CDR2 YSYEKL. Trimming at V came to 1 base and at J to 3 bases, leaving 11 bases not matched to a gene. The CDR3 sequence is 17 residues long. The CDR3 nucleotides read TGCGCCAGCAGCCAAGCCCCCGGGGGACTAGGAGGCTACGAGCAGTACTTC. This sequence encodes CASSQAPGGLGGYEQYF.

The table lists this clone with a count of one. The chain joins TRBV6-5 to TRBJ2-5; D is perhaps TRBD2 (6 bases). CDR1 is MNHEY, CDR2 SVGAGI, per germline. CDR3 size: 16 residues. Trimming left V 2 bases short and J 4 bases short, with 17 bases between. The CDR3 here is CASSYHGGDLRETQYF. The DNA for the CDR3 is TGTGCCAGCAGTTACCACGGGGGAGACCTCCGAGAGACCCAGTACTTC.

The chain couples TRBV2 to TRBJ1-1, with D possibly being TRBD1 (5 bases). The germline gives CDR1 SNHLY, CDR2 FYNNEI. V lost 9 bases and J lost 0, with 23 bases in between. The CDR3 has 17 residues. CDR3 bases: TGTGCCAGTAGGGTCGATAGCGGGGCGAGGATGAACACTGAAGCTTTCTTT. It specifies CASRVDSGARMNTEAFF.

This chain connects TRBV4-3 to TRBJ2-4; the D is unclear. Germline loops: CDR1 LGHNA, CDR2 YSLEER. CDR3 length equals 15 residues. Trimming took 0 bases from V and 8 from J, leaving 14 bases between them. The CDR3 nucleotides are TGCGCCAGCAGCCAAGATAGGGCCCCCGGCGACATTCAGTACTTC. As protein: CASSQDRAPGDIQYF.

This chain joins TRBV28 and TRBJ1-1; perhaps TRBD1 as D (5 bases). The V gene lost 5 bases and the J gene lost 8 bases, with 18 bases spanning the gap. Germline-derived CDR1 and CDR2 are MDHEN and SYDVKM. CDR3 length: 14 residues. The CDR3 sequence is CASSPPPGTLEAFF. The CDR3 DNA sequence: TGTGCCAGCAGTCCTCCACCCGGGACCCTAGAAGCTTTCTTT.

V gene TRBV19 combines with J gene TRBJ1-1, with D possibly matching TRBD1 (5 bases). Trimming removed 7 bases from V and 3 bases from J, with 21 bases in between. Germline CDR1 and CDR2: LNHDA and SQIVND (reference sequence). There are 16 residues in the CDR3. CDR3 in amino acids: CASTLRDPKDHTEAFF. The CDR3 coding sequence is TGTGCCAGTACCCTCCGGGACCCAAAGGACCACACTGAAGCTTTCTTT.

V gene TRBV30 combines with J gene TRBJ2-7; no clear D gene. Germline values: CDR1 GTSNPN, CDR2 SVGIG (reference sequence). V lost 3 bases to trimming and J lost 6 bases, with 18 bases between them. This CDR3 is built from 14 residues. Here the CDR3 reads CAWSDSGYSFEQYF. CDR3 nucleotides: TGTGCCTGGAGCGACTCCGGGTACAGTTTCGAGCAGTACTTC.

The V and J genes are TRBV7-3 and TRBJ2-5, with no clear D. The CDR3 has 14 residues. Deletions cut 2 bases from V and 5 bases from J, with 12 bases between. Germline CDR1 and CDR2: SGHTA and FQGTGA. The DNA of the CDR3 is TGTGCCAGCAGCTTAGATGGTCCGACTGAGACCCAGTACTTC. Translation gives CASSLDGPTETQYF. The complete variable domain, with remaining parts taken from reference TRBV7-3 and TRBJ2-5, reads GAGVSQTPSNKVTEKGKYVELRCDPISGHTALYWYRQSLGQGPEFLIYFQGTGAADDSGLPNDRFFAVRPEGSVSTLKIQRTERGDSAVYLCASSLDGPTETQYFGPGTRLLVL.

The DNA for the CDR3 is TGTGCCAGCAGACTACTAGCGGGATTCCTCCATGAGCAGTTCTTC. This sequence encodes CASRLLAGFLHEQFF. The chain is built from TRBV27 and TRBJ2-1, with 10 bases lining up with TRBD2. This CDR3 is built from 15 residues. Germline CDR1 MNHEY, CDR2 SMNVEV (reference sequence). V was clipped by 6 bases and J by 8 bases; unmatched bases: 10.

V is TRBV14 and J is TRBJ2-7, with 9 nucleotides matching TRBD2. This CDR3 comprises 15 residues. CDR1 SGHDN and CDR2 FVKESK come from the germline V gene. Trimming at V came to 5 bases and at J to 6 bases, leaving 11 bases not matched to a gene. The CDR3 DNA is TGTGCCAGCAGCTATGTAGCGGGAGTGGCGGGCGAGCAGTACTTC. Its protein product is CASSYVAGVAGEQYF.

CDR3 sequence: CSVDLAGVFNNEQFF. The CDR3 bases are TGCAGCGTTGACCTAGCGGGAGTTTTTAACAATGAGCAGTTCTTC. The chain uses TRBV29-1 and TRBJ2-1; 10 bases align to TRBD2. Germline loops: CDR1 SQVTM, CDR2 ANQGSEA. J lost 5 bases, V lost 3 bases, and 7 bases had no gene match. This CDR3 region has 15 residues.

A note on this clone: The same CDR3 also results from other DNA sequences found in this sample. The chain joins TRBV9 to TRBJ2-7; 7 bases map to TRBD1. Germline lookup yields CDR1 SGDLS and CDR2 YYNGEE. The trim removed 3 bases at V and 1 base at J, leaving 1 base unmatched. The CDR3 is 13 amino acids. The CDR3 sequence is CASSGDSSYEQYF. CDR3 in DNA: TGTGCCAGCAGCGGGGACAGTTCCTACGAGCAGTACTTC.

The gene calls are TRBV5-6 and TRBJ1-2; 7 positions agree with TRBD1. V dropped 4 bases and J dropped 6; count of bases not matched to a gene: 12. Germline V gene data show CDR1 as SGHDT and CDR2 as YYEEEE. This CDR3 region has 15 residues. CDR3 sequence (DNA): TGTGCCAGCAGCCCTTCTCTGGACAGGATTCATGGCTACACCTTC. Residues: CASSPSLDRIHGYTF. Together with reference TRBV5-6 and TRBJ1-2, the CDR3 gives the full variable domain: DAGVTQSPTHLIKTRGQQVTLRCSPKSGHDTVSWYQQALGQGPQFIFQYYEEEERQRGNFPDRFSGHQFPNYSSELNVNALLLGDSALYLCASSPSLDRIHGYTFGSGTRLTVV.

The chain carries TRBV5-6 and TRBJ2-4, with D possibly matching TRBD2 (6 bases). The germline gives CDR1 SGHDT, CDR2 YYEEEE. V gave up 4 bases and J gave up 1 base, with 18 bases separating them. The CDR3 loop spans 17 amino acids. The CDR3 loop reads CASSPDGGVSAKNIQYF. The CDR3 DNA reads as TGTGCCAGCAGCCCGGATGGCGGGGTCTCGGCCAAAAACATTCAGTACTTC.

The V and J genes are TRBV30 and TRBJ1-1; D is ambiguous. Germline CDR1 reads GTSNPN; CDR2 reads SVGIG (reference sequence). V lost 3 bases, J lost 6 bases, and 14 bases lay in between. The CDR3 contains 13 residues. The CDR3 here is CAWRRVGLAEAFF. CDR3 nucleotide sequence: TGTGCCTGGAGACGGGTCGGTCTCGCTGAAGCTTTCTTT.

The rearrangement links TRBV7-9 to TRBJ1-1, with TRBD1 identical over 10 bases. V was pared by 5 bases and J by 8 bases, with 5 bases of the junction left unmatched. Germline assignment: CDR1 SEHNR and CDR2 FQNEAQ (reference sequence). The CDR3 consists of 13 residues. Here the CDR3 reads CASSAGQGGEAFF. The CDR3 DNA follows: TGTGCCAGCAGCGCAGGACAGGGGGGCGAAGCTTTCTTT.

This sequence joins TRBV19 and TRBJ2-7; D is possibly TRBD1 (7 bases). Trimming cost V 5 bases and J 2 bases, with 16 bases left between them. The germline V gene encodes CDR1 LNHDA and CDR2 SQIVND (reference sequence). The CDR3 has 15 residues. The CDR3 is CASSFRQGGTYEQYF. In DNA form, the CDR3 reads TGTGCCAGTAGTTTCCGGCAGGGGGGAACCTACGAGCAGTACTTC.

The chain couples TRBV5-1 to TRBJ1-1, with D unclear. Germline loops: CDR1 SGHRS, CDR2 YFSETQ. The CDR3 loop spans 13 amino acids. Trimming stripped 2 bases from V and 0 bases from J, with 5 bases between. The CDR3 reads CASSFTVNTEAFF. CDR3 bases: TGCGCCAGCAGCTTTACAGTGAACACTGAAGCTTTCTTT.

The chain joins TRBV18 to TRBJ1-5, with D hard to call. V was pared by 2 bases and J by 0 bases, with 20 bases between. CDR3 size: 19 residues. In germline, CDR1 is KGHSH, CDR2 LQKENI. The CDR3 sequence is CASSPVGPASHYSNQPQHF. The CDR3 DNA is TGTGCCAGCTCACCAGTCGGCCCAGCCTCCCATTATAGCAATCAGCCCCAGCATTTT.

The chain combines TRBV28 with TRBJ1-4; 7 bases align to TRBD1. The CDR3 loop spans 16 amino acids. Looked up from germline, CDR1 is MDHEN and CDR2 is SYDVKM. J was trimmed by 3 bases and V by 5 bases; bases with no gene match: 9. The CDR3 nucleotides are TGTGCCAGCAGTACCCTTTATCAGGGGGCTAATGAAAAACTGTTTTTT. Translated, it gives CASSTLYQGANEKLFF.

V gene TRBV6-1 combines with J gene TRBJ2-5; a weak D match, TRBD2 (5 bases). Germline-derived CDR1 and CDR2 are MNHNS and SASEGT. Trimming removed 2 bases from V and 5 bases from J, with 12 bases in between. The CDR3 spans 14 residues. Written as DNA, the CDR3 is TGTGCCAGCAGTGAATTCGAGGGAACCGAGACCCAGTACTTC. Protein product: CASSEFEGTETQYF.

The rearrangement links TRBV19 to TRBJ1-1; no reliable D call. The CDR3 is 13 amino acids. V dropped 5 bases and J dropped 4 bases, with 11 bases sitting between them. Per the germline V gene, CDR1 is LNHDA and CDR2 is SQIVND (reference sequence). This CDR3 reads CASSARMGTEAFF. In DNA form, the CDR3 reads TGTGCCAGTAGTGCGAGGATGGGCACTGAAGCTTTCTTT.